This T cell receptor beta chain was recorded in a study of read filtering for tumor transcriptome and immune sequencing. Looking at the study overall: Patients were approximately 17 male and some 13 female, mean age 65.9 years, range about 47 to 85.

Sampling of bone marrow took place during active disease in every patient. The CDR3 has 18 residues. V was shortened by 3 bases and J by 2 bases, with 20 bases between the two germline ends. In germline, CDR1 is SGHRS, CDR2 YFSETQ. Study conclusions and caveats: Dropping single-read clonotypes raised IR-seq and RNA-seq shared-clonotype correlation.

This library used 300 to 450 ng RNA and molecular barcoded adaptors spanning alpha/delta and beta/gamma chains. TCRdb used MiXCR to reprocess the reads, holding one entry per CDR3 protein. The data contain about 27,000 distinct CDR3 sequences, 14% of them singletons. This clonotype was seen many times. As yet, its antigen is unknown. Sequencing input: a population of CD138-negative cells sorted from bone marrow. The receptor's source is a donor at least 40 years old with multiple myeloma. The rearrangement links TRBV5-1 to TRBJ2-2, with a weak D call TRBD2 (5 bases). CDR3 in amino acids: CASSSDKRVTTNTGELFF. As DNA, the CDR3 is TGCGCCAGCAGCTCTGATAAGAGGGTGACTACCAACACCGGGGAGCTGTTTTTT. The full variable domain, with the rest looked up from reference TRBV5-1 and TRBJ2-2, is KAGVTQTPRYLIKTRGQQVTLSCSPISGHRSVSWYQQTPGQGLQFLFEYFSETQRNKGNFPGRFSGRQFSNSRSEMNVSTLELGDSALYLCASSSDKRVTTNTGELFFGEGSRLTVL.